This TCR beta chain was found in a study of Ad26.COV2.S vaccination and SARS-CoV-2 variants. Looking at the study overall: As a participant in COV1001, the donor was in the Ad26.COV2.S trial arm. Ad26.COV2.S, an intramuscular injection, was given once or twice 56 days apart.

Produced via immunoSEQ multiplex PCR; TCRdb's table is partial and in-frame only. The sample has 400,000 to 500,000 clones, roughly 90% seen once; the top ten hold about 4%. General study findings and limits: Considerable breadth of spike-specific CD8+ and CD4+ T cell responses has reportedly been documented following vaccination. Spike-specific TCR breadth was greater after Ad26.COV2.S than placebo.

The treatment: 15 to 20 received Ad26.COV2.S at low or high dose, single or two shots; about 5 received placebo; per-sample allocation not given. The samples were gathered on day 63 after the first injection of vaccine or placebo. About this clone itself: Its antigen is not known.

Looked up from germline, CDR1 is SGHRS and CDR2 is YFSETQ. The length of the CDR3 is 18 residues. J lost 4 bases, V lost 0 bases, and 10 bases had no gene match. The chain couples TRBV5-1 to TRBJ2-1; TRBD2 matches 10 bases. Sequencing was performed on peripheral blood, taken in a trial of Ad26.COV2.S vaccine versus placebo. The receptor was derived from a person aged 18-60 years who received the Ad26.COV2.S COVID-19 vaccine or a placebo. The CDR3 loop reads CASSLAGAGGPVYNEQFF. CDR3 nucleotide sequence: TGCGCCAGCAGCTTGGCCGGAGCGGGGGGGCCCGTATACAATGAGCAGTTCTTC.